Following are 6 T cell receptor beta chains from one sample sequenced in a study of blood T cell repertoires in COVID-19 (TCRdb year 2020). Libraries were built with the immunoSEQ multiplex PCR assay. TCRdb limited this immuneACCESS table to in-frame rearrangements with V and J called. A share of clones is missing; checked studies link under half to unresolved V genes, and the rest is unexplained. The sample table lists approximately 350,000 clones, 88% of them with a count of one. Of the sample, about 7% falls within the top ten clones. The sequenced sample was peripheral blood. Every receptor here comes from a woman aged 70 to 79 with COVID-19, enrolled during active disease.

This chain joins TRBV11-2 and TRBJ1-3; 12 bases line up with TRBD1. With V trimmed by 1 base and J by 2 bases, 3 bases remained unmatched. The CDR3 has 17 residues. From germline, CDR1 is SGHAT and CDR2 FQNNGV. Written as DNA, the CDR3 is TGTGCCAGCAGCTTAGTGGGACAGGGGGCGCCTGGAAACACCATATATTTT. Translating it yields CASSLVGQGAPGNTIYF.

This clone was observed a single time. The chain has TRBV9 and TRBJ1-1; D gene uncertain. Germline assignment: CDR1 SGDLS and CDR2 YYNGEE. V was trimmed by 2 bases and J by 6 bases, leaving 11 bases between them. This CDR3 has 13 residues. CDR3 in amino acids: CASSVRPQAEAFF. CDR3 nucleotide sequence: TGTGCCAGCAGCGTTCGCCCCCAGGCTGAAGCTTTCTTT.

This clone has a single count. The genes are TRBV7-9 and TRBJ1-4; D is perhaps TRBD1 (6 bases). The V gene's germline CDR1 is SEHNR and CDR2 FQNEAQ (reference sequence). This CDR3 region has 15 residues. V shed 5 bases and J shed 8 bases, with 18 bases lying between them. CDR3 sequence (DNA): TGTGCCAGCAGCATAACCAGGGGAATGGGGGAAAAACTGTTTTTT. Translation: CASSITRGMGEKLFF.

In its sample, this clone was seen many times. The chain recombines TRBV21-1 with TRBJ2-2; TRBD1, as called in the table, went unchecked against the DNA. TRBV21-1 represents a pseudogene. The CDR3 loop spans 15 amino acids. For the CDR3, the DNA is TGTGCCAGCAGCAAAGCTACAGAGAACACCGGGGAGCTGTTTTTT. Its protein is CASSKATENTGELFF.

V usage is TRBV29-1 and J usage is TRBJ2-7; TRBD1 matches 9 bases. Germline CDR1 SQVTM, CDR2 ANQGSEA. The length of the CDR3 is 11 residues. The V segment lost 6 bases and the J segment 7 bases; nucleotides outside the gene matches: 4. The CDR3, as DNA: TGCAGCGTCGGACAGGGGAAAGAGCAGTACTTC. It specifies CSVGQGKEQYF.

This clone is a singleton in its sample. The chain carries TRBV4-1 and TRBJ1-1; 9 bases match TRBD1. Germline loops: CDR1 MGHRA, CDR2 YSYEKL. The length of the CDR3 is 15 residues. The trim removed 1 base at V and 8 bases at J, leaving 8 bases unmatched. The CDR3, as DNA: TGCGCCAGCAGCCAAGTACTTAGGGGGACAGGGGAAGCTTTCTTT. Translation gives CASSQVLRGTGEAFF.